This T cell receptor (beta chain) originates from a study of T cell changes during pregnancy in multiple sclerosis (dated by TCRdb to 2018 to 2020). About the full investigation: The study looked at changes in the T cell repertoire across pregnancy in women with multiple sclerosis.

At the junction V is shortened by 2 bases and J by 6 bases, with 10 bases in between. Via the germline V gene, CDR1 is SGHTA and CDR2 FQGTGA. The cysteine opens and the phenylalanine closes a CDR3 of 13 amino acids. The sequence is cut down to CDR3 DNA, 39 bases in frame from base 1. The method behind the library was the immunoSEQ multiplex PCR assay. Entries here come from immuneACCESS through TCRdb and include only in-frame sequences with V and J called. Some clones fail to appear in such tables; in the studies checked, an unresolved V gene covers under half of the shortfall, and the cause of the remainder is unknown. The sample table holds tens of thousands of clones, of which about nine tenths were seen once. The biggest ten clones account for less than 0.6% of the sample. About this clone itself: It lacks a known antigen. No quality values exist for individual bases; no much larger clone is one base distant.

This chain joins TRBV7-3 to TRBJ1-1; there is no confident call for the D gene. The sample in question was CD4+ T cells from peripheral blood mononuclear cells, obtained in the third trimester of pregnancy. The receptor comes from a female donor with multiple sclerosis, enrolled in a pregnancy study. DNA sequence: TGTGCCAGCAGCTTAGGTTGGCAGGCTGAAGCTTTCTTT. Its protein product is CASSLGWQAEAFF. With the portions outside the CDR3 filled from the reference TRBV7-3 and TRBJ1-1 genes, the complete variable region becomes GAGVSQTPSNKVTEKGKYVELRCDPISGHTALYWYRQSLGQGPEFLIYFQGTGAADDSGLPNDRFFAVRPEGSVSTLKIQRTERGDSAVYLCASSLGWQAEAFFGQGTRLTVV.